This entry lists 19 T cell receptor beta chains sequenced from one sample in a study of tumor-infiltrating lymphocytes in oesophageal squamous cell carcinoma. TCRdb reprocessed the PCR reads with MiXCR, giving one entry per CDR3 protein. The sample consists of 18,000 or so distinct CDR3 sequences, around two fifths of them appearing once. The specimen was normal esophageal tissue next to the tumor. These receptors were collected from a female donor with esophageal squamous cell carcinoma.

Many counts were recorded for this clonotype. The chain recombines TRBV6-1 with TRBJ2-7, with unresolved D. CDR3 size: 12 residues. Germline V gene data show CDR1 as MNHNS and CDR2 as SASEGT. Trimming shortened V by 4 bases and J by 4 bases, and 8 bases separated the two germline ends. The CDR3 bases are TGTGCCAGCAGTGGCACTGATTACGAGCAGTACTTC. Amino acids: CASSGTDYEQYF.

The genes are TRBV27 and TRBJ2-5, with 10 bases matching TRBD1. Losses at the gene ends were 0 bases for V and 11 bases for J; bases not matched to a gene: 6. This CDR3 spans 14 amino acids. Per germline, CDR1 MNHEY and CDR2 SMNVEV (reference sequence). DNA for the CDR3: TGTGCCAGCAGTTTATCGAGGACAGGGGGGGAGCAGTACTTC. It yields the protein CASSLSRTGGEQYF.

As to this clonotype: The CDR3 does not end in the conserved phenylalanine or tryptophan, so this is likely a read error. Because the CDR3's place on the DNA is in doubt, the DNA is left out and the CDR3 is given as listed by TCRdb. The chain joins TRBV7-2 to TRBJ2-1; no check of the table's D call, TRBD2, against the DNA was made. The germline CDR1 and CDR2 sequences are SGHTA and FQGNSA. Including both end residues, the CDR3 is 14 amino acids long. This CDR3 reads CASSLARYEQYFGN.

A few counts support this clonotype. J is TRBJ2-1 and V is TRBV28; D gene ambiguous. The V and J ends lost 5 bases and 6 bases respectively, with 8 bases between them. CDR3 length: 12 amino acids. Per germline, CDR1 MDHEN and CDR2 SYDVKM. The CDR3 region is CASSPQLNEQFF. In nucleotides, the CDR3 is TGTGCCAGCAGTCCCCAACTCAATGAGCAGTTCTTC.

The chain is built from TRBV6-8 and TRBJ2-6; D uncertain. Deletions cut 8 bases from V and 0 bases from J, with 5 bases between. Germline values: CDR1 MNHGY, CDR2 SAAAGT. This CDR3 spans 13 amino acids. The CDR3 region has the DNA TGTGCCAGCGTGTACTCTGGGGCCAACGTCCTGACTTTC. Translated, it gives CASVYSGANVLTF.

J is TRBJ1-2 and V is TRBV7-3, with 7 bases lining up with TRBD1. The trim removed 5 bases at V and 3 bases at J, leaving 6 bases unmatched. In germline, CDR1 is SGHTA, CDR2 FQGTGA. The CDR3 runs 14 residues. CDR3 coding DNA: TGTGCCAGCAGCGCCTACGACAGGGACTATGGCTACACCTTC. Protein: CASSAYDRDYGYTF.

This clonotype was observed a single time. The germline gene is not matched at one end of the junction; a read error may be the cause. This sequence joins TRBV7-9 and TRBJ2-7; 7 bases are shared with TRBD2. Per germline, CDR1 SEHNR and CDR2 FQNEAQ (reference sequence). This CDR3 has 14 residues. The CDR3 DNA follows: TGTGCCACTGCGGGCGGGACTAACACCGGGGAGCTGTACTTC. Amino acid sequence: CATAGGTNTGELYF. Filled out from reference TRBV7-9 and TRBJ2-7, the complete variable domain reads DTGVSQNPRHKITKRGQNVTFRCDPISEHNRLYWYRQTLGQGPEFLTYFQNEAQLEKSRLLSDRFSAERPKGSFSTLEIQRTEQGDSAMYLCATAGGTNTGELYFGPGTRLTVT.

The rearrangement uses TRBV7-4 and TRBJ2-3, with D hard to call. CDR3 length equals 13 residues. Per germline, CDR1 SGHVT and CDR2 SQSDAQ. Trimming took off 1 base at V and 6 bases at J, with 8 bases between the two ends. The CDR3 spells CASSLESPDTQYF. Written as DNA, the CDR3 is TGTGCCAGCAGCTTAGAGTCCCCCGATACGCAGTATTTT.

The chain carries TRBV9 and TRBJ2-5; no definite D call. V was cut by 0 bases and J by 2 bases, with 8 bases left in between. The CDR3 loop spans 14 amino acids. Germline-derived CDR1 and CDR2 are SGDLS and YYNGEE. The CDR3 region has the DNA TGTGCCAGCAGCGTAGGCGGTTTACAAGAGACCCAGTACTTC. It codes for CASSVGGLQETQYF.

This sequence joins TRBV7-6 and TRBJ2-7; no reliable D call. The end of the DNA aligns better with TRBJ2-1, so the J call may be wrong. From germline, CDR1 is SGHVS and CDR2 FNYEAQ. The CDR3 spans 15 residues. The CDR3 DNA reads as TGTGCCAGCAGCTCGGGCAGGCTGGATGGGGATGAGCAGTTCTTC. As protein: CASSSGRLDGDEQFF.

In the case of this clonotype: Because the CDR3 is missing its conserved closing phenylalanine or tryptophan, this is likely a read error. The DNA is omitted, as the CDR3 cannot be located on it reliably, and the CDR3 follows TCRdb's listing. The chain's CDR3 is CASSPIQGWDYGYTFGS. The chain is built from TRBV11-1 and TRBJ2-7; TRBD2, the table's D call, was not compared with the DNA. Germline assignment: CDR1 SGHAT and CDR2 FQDESV (reference sequence). The CDR3 contains 17 residues when both ends are counted.

Note on this clonotype: The missing conserved phenylalanine or tryptophan at the end of this CDR3 makes a read error likely. The DNA is omitted, as the CDR3 cannot be located on it reliably, and the CDR3 follows TCRdb's listing. The rearrangement links TRBV11-2 to TRBJ2-5; the table assigns TRBD1, which was not confirmed against the DNA. The CDR3 is 9 amino acids in total, end residues counted. Germline V gene lookup returns CDR1 SGHAT and CDR2 FQNNGV. The CDR3 is CASSPGGSA.

This clonotype was seen at least ten times. This CDR3 reads CASSQDHRGLGQYF. DNA for the CDR3: TGTGCCAGCAGCCAAGATCACCGGGGGCTTGGGCAGTACTTC. This chain uses TRBV14 with TRBJ2-7; the D call may be TRBD1 or TRBD2 (6 bases each). There are 14 residues in the CDR3. Trimming stripped 0 bases from V and 9 bases from J, with 15 bases between. Per germline, CDR1 SGHDN and CDR2 FVKESK.

This clonotype qualifies as medium-sized (0.01 to 0.1%). This chain links TRBV6-1 with TRBJ2-1, with D perhaps matching TRBD2 (6 bases). Germline V lookup: CDR1 MNHNS, CDR2 SASEGT. CDR3 length: 15 residues. The ends were cut back, 5 bases at V and 0 bases at J, with 11 bases in the middle. The CDR3 region is CASSLTSTSYNEQFF. CDR3 nucleotide sequence: TGTGCCAGCAGTCTAACTAGCACCTCCTACAATGAGCAGTTCTTC.

The CDR3, as DNA: TGTGCCAGCAGCTTAGGACCGAGTCTAGTCCGTGGGGCCAACGTCCTGACTTTC. Translated: CASSLGPSLVRGANVLTF. The chain uses TRBV7-9 and TRBJ2-6, with no clear D. V lost 1 base and J lost 3, with 16 bases in between. The CDR3 runs to 18 residues. Germline V CDR1 and CDR2: SEHNR, FQNEAQ (reference sequence).

This clonotype is deemed medium-sized. The chain has TRBV7-9 and TRBJ2-2, with D perhaps TRBD1 (7 bases). This CDR3 region has 16 residues. With 4 bases removed from V and 6 bases from J, the gap between germline ends came to 18 bases. Germline V gene data show CDR1 as SEHNR and CDR2 as FQNEAQ (reference sequence). This CDR3 is CASSSQGGGIAGELFF. Written as DNA, the CDR3 is TGTGCCAGCAGCTCCCAGGGGGGTGGAATTGCCGGGGAGCTGTTTTTT.

The chain is built from TRBV20-1 and TRBJ2-4; 11 bases are shared with TRBD2. The tail of the sequence fits TRBJ2-7 better, so the J call may be wrong. Germline CDR1 is DFQATT and CDR2 is SNEGSKA (reference sequence). CDR3 length: 14 residues. CDR3 nucleotides: TGCAGTGCACCGACTAGCGGGACTTCTGGCGAGCAGTACTTC. This translates into CSAPTSGTSGEQYF.

This clonotype was seen ten or more times. The chain links TRBV6-1 to TRBJ2-7; no reliable D call. V was shortened by 0 bases and J by 5 bases, with 11 bases between the two germline ends. The CDR3 length is 14 residues. Looked up from germline, CDR1 is MNHNS and CDR2 is SASEGT. CDR3 protein: CASSEALGPHEQYF. CDR3 nucleotide sequence: TGTGCCAGCAGTGAAGCGCTAGGACCCCACGAGCAGTACTTC.

By frequency in the sample, this clonotype is medium-sized. The chain links TRBV24-1 to TRBJ2-5; TRBD1 might be the D (5 bases). Trimming stripped 3 bases from V and 1 base from J, with 11 bases between. CDR3 length equals 15 residues. Per the germline V gene, CDR1 is KGHDR and CDR2 is SFDVKD. The CDR3 sequence: CATSDGRVSQETQYF. The DNA of the CDR3 is TGTGCCACCAGTGATGGCAGGGTGTCCCAAGAGACCCAGTACTTC.